This TCR beta chain was captured by sequencing in a study of cytomegalovirus exposure and HLA in healthy donors. Study background: A subsequent analysis stated that the 110 or so validation repertoires were run on the same platform as the roughly 700 first-cohort repertoires. Overall study findings and caveats: The classifier was said to identify cytomegalovirus status with high specificity and sensitivity. Confirmation was obtained in vitro that a few CMV-associated chains are specific for CMV antigens.

The repertoire was sequenced with immunoSEQ multiplex PCR; TCRdb's copy has only in-frame clones and lacks some. Among some 200,000 clones listed, about 80% were seen once. Trimming cost V 5 bases and J 5 bases, with 12 bases left between them. This CDR3 spans 13 amino acids. Germline assignment: CDR1 SEHNR and CDR2 FQNEAQ (reference sequence). About this clone itself: The antigen is unknown.

This chain uses TRBV7-9 with TRBJ1-1; D call uncertain. Material: PBMCs. The receptor comes from a woman under 30 in good health and CMV-seropositive. The CDR3 DNA reads TGTGCCAGCAGCCGCGTTGGAGGAACTGAAGCTTTCTTT. It translates to CASSRVGGTEAFF.